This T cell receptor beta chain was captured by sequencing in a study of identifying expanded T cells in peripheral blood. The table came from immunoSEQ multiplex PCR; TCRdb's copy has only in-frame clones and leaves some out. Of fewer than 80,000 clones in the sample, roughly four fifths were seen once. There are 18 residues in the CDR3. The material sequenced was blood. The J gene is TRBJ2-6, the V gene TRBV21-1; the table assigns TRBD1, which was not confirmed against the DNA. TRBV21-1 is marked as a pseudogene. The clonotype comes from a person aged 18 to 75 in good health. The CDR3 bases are TGTGCCAGCACCAACCCCCGGGACAGCAGCTCTGGGGCCAACGTCCTGACTTTC. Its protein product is CASTNPRDSSSGANVLTF.